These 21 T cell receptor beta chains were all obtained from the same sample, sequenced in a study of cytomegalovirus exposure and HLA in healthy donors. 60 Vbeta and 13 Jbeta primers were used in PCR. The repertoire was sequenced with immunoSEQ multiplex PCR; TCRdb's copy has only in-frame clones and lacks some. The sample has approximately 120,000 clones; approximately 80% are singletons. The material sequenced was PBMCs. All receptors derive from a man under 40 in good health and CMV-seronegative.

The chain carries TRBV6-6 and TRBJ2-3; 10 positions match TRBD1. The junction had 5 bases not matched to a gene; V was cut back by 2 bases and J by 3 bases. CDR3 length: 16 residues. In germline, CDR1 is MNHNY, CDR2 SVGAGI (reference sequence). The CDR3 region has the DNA TGTGCCAGCAGTTACCTTCTGGACAGGGGGACAGATACGCAGTATTTT. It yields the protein CASSYLLDRGTDTQYF.

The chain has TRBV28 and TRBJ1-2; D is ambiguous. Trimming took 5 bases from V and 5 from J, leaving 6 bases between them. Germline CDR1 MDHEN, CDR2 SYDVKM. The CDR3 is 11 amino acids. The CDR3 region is CASSQAYGYTF. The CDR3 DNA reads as TGTGCCAGCAGTCAAGCTTATGGCTACACCTTC.

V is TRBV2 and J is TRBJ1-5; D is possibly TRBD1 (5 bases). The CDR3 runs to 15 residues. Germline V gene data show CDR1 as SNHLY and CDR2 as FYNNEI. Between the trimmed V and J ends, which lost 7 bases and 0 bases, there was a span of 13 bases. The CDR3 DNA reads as TGTGCCAGCATATCGACAGACACTAGCAATCAGCCCCAGCATTTT. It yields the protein CASISTDTSNQPQHF.

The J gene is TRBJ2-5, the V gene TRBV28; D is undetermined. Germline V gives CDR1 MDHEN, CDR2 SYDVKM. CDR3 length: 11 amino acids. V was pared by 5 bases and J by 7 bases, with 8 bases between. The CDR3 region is CASSLGGTQYF. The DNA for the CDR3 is TGTGCCAGCAGTCTCGGTGGGACCCAGTACTTC.

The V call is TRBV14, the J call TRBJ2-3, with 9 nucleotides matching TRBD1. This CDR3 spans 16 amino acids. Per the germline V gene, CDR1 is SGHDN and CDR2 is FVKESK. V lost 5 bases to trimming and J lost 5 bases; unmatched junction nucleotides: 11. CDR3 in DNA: TGTGCCAGCAGCATACACAGGGGGCAGAAAAGAGATACGCAGTATTTT. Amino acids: CASSIHRGQKRDTQYF.

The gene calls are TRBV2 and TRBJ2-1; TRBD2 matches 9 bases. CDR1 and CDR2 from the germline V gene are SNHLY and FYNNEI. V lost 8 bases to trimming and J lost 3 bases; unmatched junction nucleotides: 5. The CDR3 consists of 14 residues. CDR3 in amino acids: CASFLAGYYNEQFF. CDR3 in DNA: TGTGCCAGCTTCCTAGCGGGATACTACAATGAGCAGTTCTTC. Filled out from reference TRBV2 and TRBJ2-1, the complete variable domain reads EPEVTQTPSHQVTQMGQEVILRCVPISNHLYFYWYRQILGQKVEFLVSFYNNEISEKSEIFDDQFSVERPDGSNFTLKIRSTKLEDSAMYFCASFLAGYYNEQFFGPGTRLTVL.

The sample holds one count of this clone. CDR3 in amino acids: CASTTGAYEQYF. The CDR3 DNA reads as TGTGCCAGCACCACAGGGGCCTACGAGCAGTACTTC. The chain combines TRBV7-8 with TRBJ2-7; 7 nucleotides match TRBD1. V lost 7 bases and J lost 2; bases outside the gene matches: 2. CDR3 length equals 12 residues. Per the germline V gene, CDR1 is SGHVS and CDR2 is FQNEAQ.

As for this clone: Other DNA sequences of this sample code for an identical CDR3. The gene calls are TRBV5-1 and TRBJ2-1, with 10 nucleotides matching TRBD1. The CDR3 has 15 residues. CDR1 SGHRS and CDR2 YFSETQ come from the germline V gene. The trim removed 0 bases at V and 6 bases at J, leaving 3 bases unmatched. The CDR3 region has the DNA TGCGCCAGCAGCTTGGGACAGGGGGCAATCAATGAGCAGTTCTTC. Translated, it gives CASSLGQGAINEQFF.

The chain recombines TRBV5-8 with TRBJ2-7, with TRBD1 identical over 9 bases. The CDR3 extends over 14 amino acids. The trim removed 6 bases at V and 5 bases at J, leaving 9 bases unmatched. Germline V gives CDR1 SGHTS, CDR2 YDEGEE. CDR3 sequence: CASKLTGQGDEQYF. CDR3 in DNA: TGTGCCAGCAAACTAACGGGACAGGGAGACGAGCAGTACTTC. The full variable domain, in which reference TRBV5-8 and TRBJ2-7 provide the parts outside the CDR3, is EAGVTQSPTHLIKTRGQQATLRCSPISGHTSVYWYQQALGLGLQFLLWYDEGEERNRGNFPPRFSGRQFPNYSSELNVNALELEDSALYLCASKLTGQGDEQYFGPGTRLTVT.

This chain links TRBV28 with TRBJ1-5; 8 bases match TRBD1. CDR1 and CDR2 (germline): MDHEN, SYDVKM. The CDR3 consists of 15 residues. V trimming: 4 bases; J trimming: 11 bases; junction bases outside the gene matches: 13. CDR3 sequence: CASSSDRVSRSSQHF. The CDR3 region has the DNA TGTGCCAGCAGTTCGGACAGGGTGTCTCGGAGTTCCCAGCATTTT.

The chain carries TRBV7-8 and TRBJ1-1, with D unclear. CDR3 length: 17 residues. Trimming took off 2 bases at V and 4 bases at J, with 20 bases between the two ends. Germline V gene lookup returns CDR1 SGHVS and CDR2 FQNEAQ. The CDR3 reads CASSLIMVRAGLTEAFF. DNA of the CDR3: TGTGCCAGCAGCTTAATAATGGTTCGTGCAGGACTCACTGAAGCTTTCTTT. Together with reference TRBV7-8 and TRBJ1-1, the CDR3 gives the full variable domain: GAGVSQSPRYKVAKRGQDVALRCDPISGHVSLFWYQQALGQGPEFLTYFQNEAQLDKSGLPSDRFFAERPEGSVSTLKIQRTQQEDSAVYLCASSLIMVRAGLTEAFFGQGTRLTVV.

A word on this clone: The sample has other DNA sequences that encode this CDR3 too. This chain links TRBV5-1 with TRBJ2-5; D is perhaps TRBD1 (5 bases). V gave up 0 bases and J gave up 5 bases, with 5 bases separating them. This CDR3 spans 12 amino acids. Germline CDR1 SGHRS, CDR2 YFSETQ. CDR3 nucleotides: TGCGCCAGCAGCTTGGCAGGGGAGACCCAGTACTTC. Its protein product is CASSLAGETQYF. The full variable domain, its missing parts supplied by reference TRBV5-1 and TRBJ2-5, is KAGVTQTPRYLIKTRGQQVTLSCSPISGHRSVSWYQQTPGQGLQFLFEYFSETQRNKGNFPGRFSGRQFSNSRSEMNVSTLELGDSALYLCASSLAGETQYFGPGTRLLVL.

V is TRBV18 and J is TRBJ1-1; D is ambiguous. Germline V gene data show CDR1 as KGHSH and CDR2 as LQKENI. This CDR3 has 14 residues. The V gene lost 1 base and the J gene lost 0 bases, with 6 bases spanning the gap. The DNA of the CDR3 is TGTGCCAGCTCACCACTGCAGATGAACACTGAAGCTTTCTTT. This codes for CASSPLQMNTEAFF.

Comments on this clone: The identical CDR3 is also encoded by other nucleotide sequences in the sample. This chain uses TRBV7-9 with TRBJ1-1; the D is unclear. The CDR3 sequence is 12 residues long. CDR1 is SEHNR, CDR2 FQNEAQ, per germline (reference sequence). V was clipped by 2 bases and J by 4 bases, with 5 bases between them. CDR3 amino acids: CASSLFSTEAFF. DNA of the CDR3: TGTGCCAGCAGCTTATTTAGCACTGAAGCTTTCTTT.

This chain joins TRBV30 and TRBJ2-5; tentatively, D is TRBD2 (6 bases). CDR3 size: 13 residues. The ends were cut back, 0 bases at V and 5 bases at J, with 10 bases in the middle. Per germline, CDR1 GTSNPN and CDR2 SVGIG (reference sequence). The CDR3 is CAWSVMSGETQYF. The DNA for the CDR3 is TGTGCCTGGAGTGTAATGAGCGGGGAGACCCAGTACTTC.

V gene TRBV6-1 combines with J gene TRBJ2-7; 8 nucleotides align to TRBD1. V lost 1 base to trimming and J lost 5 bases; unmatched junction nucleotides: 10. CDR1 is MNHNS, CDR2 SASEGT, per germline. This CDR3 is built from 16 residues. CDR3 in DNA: TGTGCCAGCAGTGAAGGGACAGGGAATATTCGACACGAGCAGTACTTC. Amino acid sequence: CASSEGTGNIRHEQYF.

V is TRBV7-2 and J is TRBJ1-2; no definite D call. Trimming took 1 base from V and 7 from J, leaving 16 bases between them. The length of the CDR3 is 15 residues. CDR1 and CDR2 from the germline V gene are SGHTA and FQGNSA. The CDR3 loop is CASSLGAGSGGGYTF. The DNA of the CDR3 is TGTGCCAGCAGCTTAGGAGCGGGGTCTGGAGGTGGCTACACCTTC.

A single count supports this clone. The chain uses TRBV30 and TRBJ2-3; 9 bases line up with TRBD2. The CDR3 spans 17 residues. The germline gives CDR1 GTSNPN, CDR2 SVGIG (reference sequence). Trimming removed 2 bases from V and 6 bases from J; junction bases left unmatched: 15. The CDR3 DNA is TGTGCCTGGAGTTCTCCCGGTATGCGGGGGGGCTCGGATACGCAGTATTTT. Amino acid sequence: CAWSSPGMRGGSDTQYF. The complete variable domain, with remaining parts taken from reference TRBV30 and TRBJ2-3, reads SQTIHQWPATLVQPVGSPLSLECTVEGTSNPNLYWYRQAAGRGLQLLFYSVGIGQISSEVPQNLSASRPQDRQFILSSKKLLLSDSGFYLCAWSSPGMRGGSDTQYFGPGTRLTVL.

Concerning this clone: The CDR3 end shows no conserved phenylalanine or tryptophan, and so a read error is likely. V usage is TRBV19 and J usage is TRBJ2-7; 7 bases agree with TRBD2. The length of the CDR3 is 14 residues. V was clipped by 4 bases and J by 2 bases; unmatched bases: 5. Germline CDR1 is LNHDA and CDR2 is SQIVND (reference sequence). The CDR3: CASSTLAAAYEQYL. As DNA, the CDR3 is TGTGCCAGTAGTACTCTAGCGGCAGCCTACGAGCAGTACCTC.

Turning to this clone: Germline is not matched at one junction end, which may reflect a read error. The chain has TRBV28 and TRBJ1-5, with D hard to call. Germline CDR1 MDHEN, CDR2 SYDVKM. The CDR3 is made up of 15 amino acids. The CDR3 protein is CASSSGGYSNQPQHF. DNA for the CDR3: TGTGCCAGTAGTTCAGGAGGGTATAGCAATCAGCCCCAGCATTTT.

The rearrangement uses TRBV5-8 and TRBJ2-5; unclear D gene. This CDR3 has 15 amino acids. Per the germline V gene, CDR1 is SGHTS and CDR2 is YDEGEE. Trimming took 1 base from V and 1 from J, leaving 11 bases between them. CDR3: CASSLSRPGQETQYF. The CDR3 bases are TGTGCCAGCAGCTTGTCTAGACCCGGCCAAGAGACCCAGTACTTC.